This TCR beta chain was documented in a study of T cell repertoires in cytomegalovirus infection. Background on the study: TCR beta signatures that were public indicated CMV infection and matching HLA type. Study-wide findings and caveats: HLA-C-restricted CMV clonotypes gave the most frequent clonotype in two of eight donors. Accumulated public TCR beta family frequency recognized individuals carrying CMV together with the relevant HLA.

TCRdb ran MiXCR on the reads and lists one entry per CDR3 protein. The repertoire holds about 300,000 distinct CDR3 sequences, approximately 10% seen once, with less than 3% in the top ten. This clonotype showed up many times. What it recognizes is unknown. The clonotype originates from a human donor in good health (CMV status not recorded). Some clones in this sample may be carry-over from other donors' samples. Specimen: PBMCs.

CDR3 amino acids: CASRAPRVSPLHF. DNA of the CDR3: TGTGCCAGCAGAGCCCCCCGCGTTTCACCCCTCCACTTT. The chain uses TRBV6-2 or TRBV6-3 and TRBJ1-6, with D unresolved. The ends were cut back, 6 bases at V and 9 bases at J, with 12 bases in the middle. The CDR3 contains 13 residues. The germline V gene encodes CDR1 MNHEY and CDR2 SVGEGT.